This record looks at one TCR beta chain sequence and its context. The target antigen is unknown. The sample belongs to a study of cytomegalovirus exposure and HLA in healthy donors. Study-wide results and limits: Information on immune exposure was restricted to one variable (CMV serostatus). Later genetic work tied a missense DCLRE1C variant to beta-chain V and J trimming. TRBV6-2, TRBV6-3 and some other V segments were excluded as indistinguishable.

Trimming removed 4 bases from V and 5 bases from J; junction bases left unmatched: 4. The CDR3 is 14 residues long. The germline CDR1 and CDR2 sequences are KGHSH and LQKENI. Researchers ran the PCR with 60 Vbeta and 13 Jbeta primers. In the original processing: The authors later counted 65 million to 90 million unique TCR beta chains, 9.5 million to 13 million of them shared. Sequenced by immunoSEQ multiplex PCR; TCRdb stores in-frame clones only, minus some. D and trimming were read from the DNA, whereas the V and J calls and clone size are those reported in that table. The top ten clones hold 1.6% of a sample with around 190,000 clones, more than 75% of them seen once.

J is TRBJ1-4 and V is TRBV18; 7 positions match TRBD1. The sequence derives from a woman between 45 and 65 years old in good health and CMV-seronegative. The sequenced sample consisted of PBMCs. The CDR3 is CASSRQGVNEKLFF. CDR3 nucleotides: TGTGCCAGCTCACGACAGGGCGTCAATGAAAAACTGTTTTTT.